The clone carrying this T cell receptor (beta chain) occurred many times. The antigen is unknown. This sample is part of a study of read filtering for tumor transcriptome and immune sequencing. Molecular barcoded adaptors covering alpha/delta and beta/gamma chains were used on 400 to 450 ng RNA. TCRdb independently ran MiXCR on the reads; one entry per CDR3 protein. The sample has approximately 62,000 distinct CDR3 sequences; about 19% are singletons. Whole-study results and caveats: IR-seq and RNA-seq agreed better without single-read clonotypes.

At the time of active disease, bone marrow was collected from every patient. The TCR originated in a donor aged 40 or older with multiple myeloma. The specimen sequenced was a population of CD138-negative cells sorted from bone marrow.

CDR3: CASSQWTSGDPNEQFF. CDR3 in DNA: TGTGCCAGCAGCCAATGGACTAGCGGGGACCCGAATGAGCAGTTCTTC. The chain recombines TRBV7-8 with TRBJ2-1; 12 bases are a match to TRBD2. This CDR3 region has 16 residues. The germline gives CDR1 SGHVS, CDR2 FQNEAQ. V trimming: 5 bases; J trimming: 7 bases; junction bases outside the gene matches: 9.